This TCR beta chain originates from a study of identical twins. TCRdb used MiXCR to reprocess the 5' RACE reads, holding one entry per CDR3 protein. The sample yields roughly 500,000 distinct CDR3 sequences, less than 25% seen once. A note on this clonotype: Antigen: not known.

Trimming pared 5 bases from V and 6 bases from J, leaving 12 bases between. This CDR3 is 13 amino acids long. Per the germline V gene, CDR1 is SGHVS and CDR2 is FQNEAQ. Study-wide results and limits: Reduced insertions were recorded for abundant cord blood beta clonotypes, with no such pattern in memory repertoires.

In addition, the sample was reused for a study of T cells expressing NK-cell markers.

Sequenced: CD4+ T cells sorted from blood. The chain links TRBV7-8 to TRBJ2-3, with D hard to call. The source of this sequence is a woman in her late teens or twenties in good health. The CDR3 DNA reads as TGTGCCAGCAGCCCCTACCCCCGGGATACGCAGTATTTT. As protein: CASSPYPRDTQYF. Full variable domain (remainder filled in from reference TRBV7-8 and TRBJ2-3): GAGVSQSPRYKVAKRGQDVALRCDPISGHVSLFWYQQALGQGPEFLTYFQNEAQLDKSGLPSDRFFAERPEGSVSTLKIQRTQQEDSAVYLCASSPYPRDTQYFGPGTRLTVL.